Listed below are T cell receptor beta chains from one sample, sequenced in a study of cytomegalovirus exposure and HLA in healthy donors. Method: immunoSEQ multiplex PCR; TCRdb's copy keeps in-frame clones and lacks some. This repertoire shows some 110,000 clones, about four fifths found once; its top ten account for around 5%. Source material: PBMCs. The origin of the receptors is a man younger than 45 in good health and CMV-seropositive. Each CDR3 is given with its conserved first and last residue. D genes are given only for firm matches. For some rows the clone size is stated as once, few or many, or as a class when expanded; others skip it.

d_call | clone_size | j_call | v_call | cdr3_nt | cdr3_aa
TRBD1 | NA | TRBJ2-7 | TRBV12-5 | TGTGCTAGTGGTTTGGTACTAGGAGGGACAGGGAGGACCTACGAGCAGTACTTC | CASGLVLGGTGRTYEQYF
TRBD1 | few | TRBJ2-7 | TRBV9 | TGTGCCAGCAGCCCACGACAGGGGGTGGGGTACGAGCAGTACTTC | CASSPRQGVGYEQYF
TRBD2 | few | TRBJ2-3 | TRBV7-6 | TGTGCCAGCAGCTGGGGGACTAGCGGGGGGCTAGATACGCAGTATTTT | CASSWGTSGGLDTQYF
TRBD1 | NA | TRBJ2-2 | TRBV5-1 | TGCGCCAGCAGCTGGGCGACAGGGGACACCGGGGAGCTGTTTTTT | CASSWATGDTGELFF
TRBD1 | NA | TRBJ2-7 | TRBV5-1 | TGCGCCAGCAGGTCGGGACAGGGCTACGACGAGCAGTACTTC | CASRSGQGYDEQYF
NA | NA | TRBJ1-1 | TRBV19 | TGTGCCAGTAGTAGTGAGCGGGGGAACCCTGAAGCTTTCTTT | CASSSERGNPEAFF
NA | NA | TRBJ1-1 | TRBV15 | TGTGCCACCAGCGAGGCGAGGACTGAAGCTTTCTTT | CATSEARTEAFF
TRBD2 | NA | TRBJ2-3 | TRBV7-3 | TGTGCCAGCAGCTTAAACGTAGCGGGGGGCACAGATACGCAGTATTTT | CASSLNVAGGTDTQYF
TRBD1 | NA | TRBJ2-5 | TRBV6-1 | TGTGCCAGCAGTGGACAGGGGGCGGGGACCCAGTACTTC | CASSGQGAGTQYF
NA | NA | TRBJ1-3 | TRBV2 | TGTGCCAGCAGTGAAACAAGTAGGAGGGACACCATATATTTT | CASSETSRRDTIYF
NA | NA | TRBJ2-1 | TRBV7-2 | TGTGCCAGCAGCTTAAGTTCGAGCTCCTACAATGAGCAGTTCTTC | CASSLSSSSYNEQFF
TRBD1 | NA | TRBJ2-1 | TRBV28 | TGTGCCAGCAGTTCAGCGGACAGGATGCAGTTCTTC | CASSSADRMQFF
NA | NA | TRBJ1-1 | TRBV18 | TGTGCCAGCTCAACGTCGGGACACGCAGAAGCTTTCTTT | CASSTSGHAEAFF